This TCR beta chain appears in the sequencing data of a study of blood T cell repertoires in COVID-19 (dated by TCRdb to the early 2020s). General notes on the study: Samples from collaborators originated in the United States, Italy and Spain and spanned both the acute and convalescent phases of COVID-19. The prospective study material was composed of cDNA or gDNA derived from T cells, B-cell-depleted T cells, or PBMCs. Deeply sampled blood TCRbeta repertoires from subjects exposed to, actively infected with, or recovered from COVID-19 were included in the dataset. The repertoires were made available in a free public database intended to serve as a resource for research on the immune response to SARS-CoV-2. A de-identified subject ID, COVID-19 status, age in years and sex were almost always included in the sample metadata. Where HLA class I and class II types were available, the types were taken from metadata supplied by the sample provider, not from assay-based typing. The samples were drawn from the first 160 participants of the ongoing ImmuneRACE study and from 1,254 subjects provided by 6 global collaborators.

The immunoSEQ Assay, a bias-controlled multiplex PCR, was used to amplify TCRbeta CDR3 regions from genomic DNA. The study's own analysis went as follows. The number of nucleated cells in each sample was estimated from the amplification of reference gene primers within the assay. To quantify the absolute abundance of each unique TCRbeta CDR3 rearrangement, sequence reads were collapsed and filtered. Productive Simpson clonality was computed per sample as the square root of Simpson's diversity index over productive rearrangements. Drawn from immuneACCESS, this table holds only the in-frame rearrangements with V and J called that TCRdb kept. Clones are partly lost; checked studies trace under half to an unresolved V gene and leave the rest unexplained. Clone size and the V and J calls come from that table; the DNA yielded D and trimming. The sample yields about 94,000 clones; 75% to 85% were counted once. Of the sample, roughly 21% falls within the top ten clones.

The collaborating institutions used their own protocols to collect whole blood in K2EDTA tubes. Collaborator samples were shipped for TCRbeta analysis as frozen whole blood, isolated PBMCs, or DNA extracted from either sample type. Trimming removed 6 bases from V and 3 bases from J, leaving 18 bases between the germline ends. From the germline V gene, CDR1 is SGHDT and CDR2 is YYEEEE. Spanning cysteine to phenylalanine, the CDR3 consists of 15 amino acids. CDR3 DNA is the only sequence kept; it has 45 bases, read in frame from the first base. Concerning this clone itself: Its antigen is currently not known. No clone much larger than this one lies a single base away; base qualities are absent.

Study-wide findings and limitations: Clinical and demographic metadata were provided uncurated, with the amount varying by source and participant.

This clonotype was sampled from a woman over 75 with acute or convalescent COVID-19. The rearrangement combines TRBV5-6 with TRBJ1-2; TRBD1 might be the D gene, on 5 matching bases. Sample: peripheral blood. This receptor carries the CDR3 CASTLEGALYYGYTF. In nucleotides, the sequence is TGTGCCAGCACCCTGGAAGGGGCGCTCTACTATGGCTACACCTTC.